This T cell receptor (beta chain) is from a study of T cell responses to AZD1222 COVID-19 vaccine. Measured with immunoSEQ multiplex PCR; TCRdb has only the in-frame clones, and not every one. This table has 140,000 to 150,000 clones, about 90% appearing once. This CDR3 comprises 13 residues. J lost 6 bases, V lost 11 bases, and 6 bases had no gene match. Germline V lookup: CDR1 MNHEY, CDR2 SVGAGI. This TCR was sampled from an adult who received the MenACWY meningococcal vaccine as a control. Sequences were derived from peripheral blood, sampled 28 days after the second dose of the MenACWY control vaccine. The chain recombines TRBV6-5 with TRBJ2-1, with 11 bases that match TRBD2. The CDR3 coding sequence is TGTGCCGGCGGGGGGACTAGCGGCAATGAGCAGTTCTTC. Its protein is CAGGGTSGNEQFF.